What follows are 9 T cell receptor beta chains derived from one specimen sequenced in a study of CD8+ T cells in alopecia areata. cDNA serving as the sequencing template came from extracted, reverse transcribed RNA. TCRdb's copy holds only in-frame clones and misses some; the assay was immunoSEQ multiplex PCR. The sample carries roughly 150,000 clones, around three fifths recorded once. The material sequenced was CD4+ T cells sorted from blood, taken at week 0. The receptor set was obtained from a human donor with alopecia areata.

The chain carries TRBV29-1 and TRBJ1-1, with 9 nucleotides matching TRBD1. The germline V gene encodes CDR1 SQVTM and CDR2 ANQGSEA. The CDR3 length is 11 residues. CDR3 coding DNA: TGCAGAGCAAGACAGGGGGCTGAAGCTTTCTTT. It encodes CRARQGAEAFF.

The gene calls are TRBV5-1 and TRBJ1-4, with 9 nucleotides matching TRBD1. CDR1 SGHRS and CDR2 YFSETQ come from the germline V gene. J lost 8 bases, V lost 6 bases, and 8 bases had no gene match. This CDR3 comprises 14 residues. The CDR3 region has the DNA TGCGCCAGCACTCGACAGGGGGGAGAGGAAAAACTGTTTTTT. It is translated as CASTRQGGEEKLFF.

This clone was seen a few times. In DNA form, the CDR3 reads TGTGCCAGCAGCTCCCCGCGCCACTCGGGCTACACCTTC. As protein: CASSSPRHSGYTF. The J gene is TRBJ1-2, the V gene TRBV5-4; D unclear. The CDR3 is 13 amino acids. CDR1 SGHNT and CDR2 YYREEE come from the germline V gene (reference sequence). Trimming removed 3 bases from V and 8 bases from J, with 14 bases in between.

The V and J genes are TRBV10-3 and TRBJ2-6; D gene unclear. CDR3 length equals 14 residues. Germline loops: CDR1 ENHRY, CDR2 SYGVKD. With 2 bases removed from V and 0 bases from J, the gap between germline ends came to 2 bases. This CDR3 reads CAISETSGANVLTF. Written as DNA, the CDR3 is TGTGCCATCAGTGAGACCTCTGGGGCCAACGTCCTGACTTTC.

This chain connects TRBV18 to TRBJ1-2; 8 bases are shared with TRBD1. Germline CDR1 reads KGHSH; CDR2 reads LQKENI. The CDR3 consists of 13 residues. Trimming at V came to 3 bases and at J to 6 bases, leaving 3 bases not matched to a gene. The CDR3 nucleotides read TGTGCCAGCTCACCCACGACAGGGGATGGCTACACCTTC. This translates into CASSPTTGDGYTF.

This rearrangement joins TRBV29-1 to TRBJ2-1; 9 nucleotides match TRBD1. The CDR3 is made up of 15 amino acids. Germline assignment: CDR1 SQVTM and CDR2 ANQGSEA. V lost 5 bases, J lost 0 bases, and 5 bases stayed unmatched. In nucleotides, the CDR3 is TGCAGCGTTTTCGGGACAGGGCCCTCCTACAATGAGCAGTTCTTC. Its protein product is CSVFGTGPSYNEQFF.

V usage is TRBV30 and J usage is TRBJ1-5; a possible D gene is TRBD1 (5 bases). V gave up 2 bases and J gave up 6 bases, with 11 bases separating them. The CDR3 contains 13 residues. CDR1 is GTSNPN, CDR2 SVGIG, per germline (reference sequence). The chain's CDR3 is CAWSPQGAQPQHF. The CDR3 DNA reads TGTGCCTGGAGTCCGCAGGGAGCTCAGCCCCAGCATTTT.

This clone occurred a few times. V and J are TRBV11-2 and TRBJ2-5; D is unclear. The CDR3 has 14 amino acids. V was cut by 6 bases and J by 1 base, with 12 bases left in between. Germline V gene lookup returns CDR1 SGHAT and CDR2 FQNNGV. CDR3 region: CASRPATFQETQYF. The CDR3 nucleotides are TGTGCCAGCAGGCCGGCGACCTTCCAAGAGACCCAGTACTTC.

This clone was observed a handful of times. V and J are TRBV21-1 and TRBJ2-1; TRBD2 is the table's D call, not checked against the DNA. TRBV21-1 has pseudogene status. CDR3 length equals 14 residues. CDR3 sequence reads: CASSKVEGRNEQFF. CDR3 in DNA: TGTGCCAGCAGCAAAGTGGAGGGTAGGAATGAGCAGTTCTTC.